This TCR beta chain was recorded in a study of T and B cells in COVID-19 patients. Study-level information: Recovered patients mostly had mild to moderate COVID-19 managed as outpatients.

Blood genomic DNA input for TRB amplification was about 240-550 ng. General observations from the study: Active COVID-19 showed highly clonal TRB repertoires; recovery showed diversity and richness above healthy donors. Patients with COVID-19 reportedly showed strongly skewed T cell receptor beta variable and joining gene usage.

With 5 bases clipped from V and 2 bases from J, the junction kept 5 bases outside the gene matches. Germline CDR1 is DFQATT and CDR2 is SNEGSKA (reference sequence). The CDR3 has 16 amino acids. Comment on this clonotype: Its target is not known.

Multiplex PCR with BIOMED2 TRB-A/B primer pools amplified TRB rearrangements. One entry per CDR3 protein, called by TCRdb with MiXCR from the multiplex PCR reads. The sample includes 13,000 or so distinct CDR3 sequences, roughly 23% seen only once; the top ten take about 3.9%. The receptor was isolated from a human donor who had recovered from COVID-19. The chain couples TRBV20-1 to TRBJ2-5; 16 bases line up with TRBD2. The sequenced sample consisted of blood. CDR3 sequence: CSAGGTSGREQETQYF. The CDR3 DNA sequence: TGCAGTGCTGGAGGGACTAGCGGGAGGGAACAAGAGACCCAGTACTTC.